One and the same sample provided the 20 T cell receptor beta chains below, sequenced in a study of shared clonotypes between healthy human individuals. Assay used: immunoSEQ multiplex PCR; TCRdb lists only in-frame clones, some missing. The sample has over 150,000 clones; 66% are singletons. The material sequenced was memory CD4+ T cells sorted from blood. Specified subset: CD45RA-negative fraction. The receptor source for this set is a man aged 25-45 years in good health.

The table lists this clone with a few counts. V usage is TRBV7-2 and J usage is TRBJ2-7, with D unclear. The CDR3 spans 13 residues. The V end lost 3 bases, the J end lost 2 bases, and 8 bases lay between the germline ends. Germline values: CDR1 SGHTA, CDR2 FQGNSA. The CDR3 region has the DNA TGTGCCAGCAGCTTTGGACGAGCCTACGAGCAGTACTTC. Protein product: CASSFGRAYEQYF.

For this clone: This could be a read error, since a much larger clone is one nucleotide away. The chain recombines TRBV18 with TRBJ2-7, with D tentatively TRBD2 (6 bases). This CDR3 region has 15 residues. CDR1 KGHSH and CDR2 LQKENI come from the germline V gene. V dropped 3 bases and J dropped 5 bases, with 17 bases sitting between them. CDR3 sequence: CASSPAAGPADEQYF. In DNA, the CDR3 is TGTGCCAGCTCACCCGCGGCGGGGCCCGCCGACGAGCAGTACTTC.

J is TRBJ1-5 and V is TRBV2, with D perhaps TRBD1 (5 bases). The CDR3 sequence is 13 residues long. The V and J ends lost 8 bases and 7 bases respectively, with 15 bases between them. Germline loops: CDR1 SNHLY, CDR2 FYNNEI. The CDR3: CASLVGGGQPQHF. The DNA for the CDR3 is TGTGCCAGCCTTGTTGGGGGAGGGCAGCCCCAGCATTTT. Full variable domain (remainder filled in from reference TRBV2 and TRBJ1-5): EPEVTQTPSHQVTQMGQEVILRCVPISNHLYFYWYRQILGQKVEFLVSFYNNEISEKSEIFDDQFSVERPDGSNFTLKIRSTKLEDSAMYFCASLVGGGQPQHFGDGTRLSIL.

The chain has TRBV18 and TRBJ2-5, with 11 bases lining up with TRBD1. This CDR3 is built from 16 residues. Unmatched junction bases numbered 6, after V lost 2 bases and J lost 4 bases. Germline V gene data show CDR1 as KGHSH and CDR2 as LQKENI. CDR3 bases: TGTGCCAGCTCACCAAGCCCCGGGACAGGGGGAGAGACCCAGTACTTC. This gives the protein CASSPSPGTGGETQYF. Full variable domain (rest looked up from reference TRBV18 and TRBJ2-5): NAGVMQNPRHLVRRRGQEARLRCSPMKGHSHVYWYRQLPEEGLKFMVYLQKENIIDESGMPKERFSAEFPKEGPSILRIQQVVRGDSAAYFCASSPSPGTGGETQYFGPGTRLLVL.

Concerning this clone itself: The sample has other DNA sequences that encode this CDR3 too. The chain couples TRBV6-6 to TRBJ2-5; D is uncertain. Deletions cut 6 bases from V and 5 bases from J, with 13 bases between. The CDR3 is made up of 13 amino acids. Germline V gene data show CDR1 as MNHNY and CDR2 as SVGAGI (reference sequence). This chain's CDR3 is CASRSSNDETQYF. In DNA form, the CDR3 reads TGTGCCAGCAGAAGTTCCAATGACGAGACCCAGTACTTC.

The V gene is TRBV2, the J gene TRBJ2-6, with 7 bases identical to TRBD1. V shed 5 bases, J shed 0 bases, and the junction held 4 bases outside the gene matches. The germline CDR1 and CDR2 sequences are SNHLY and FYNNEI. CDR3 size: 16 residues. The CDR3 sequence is CASSSGQYSGANVLTF. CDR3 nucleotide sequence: TGTGCCAGCAGTTCGGGACAGTACTCTGGGGCCAACGTCCTGACTTTC.

The CDR3: CASSFNPGLAGEHEQYF. CDR3 coding DNA: TGTGCCAGCAGTTTTAATCCCGGACTAGCGGGAGAGCACGAGCAGTACTTC. V usage is TRBV28 and J usage is TRBJ2-7, with 13 bases identical to TRBD2. Germline V gives CDR1 MDHEN, CDR2 SYDVKM. V lost 3 bases and J lost 5; bases outside the gene matches: 10. The CDR3 loop spans 17 amino acids.

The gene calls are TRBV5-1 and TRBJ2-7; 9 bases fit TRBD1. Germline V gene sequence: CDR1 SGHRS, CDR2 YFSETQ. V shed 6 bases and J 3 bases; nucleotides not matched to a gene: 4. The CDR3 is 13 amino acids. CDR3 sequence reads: CASTTGGGYEQYF. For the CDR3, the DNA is TGCGCCAGCACGACAGGGGGGGGCTACGAGCAGTACTTC.

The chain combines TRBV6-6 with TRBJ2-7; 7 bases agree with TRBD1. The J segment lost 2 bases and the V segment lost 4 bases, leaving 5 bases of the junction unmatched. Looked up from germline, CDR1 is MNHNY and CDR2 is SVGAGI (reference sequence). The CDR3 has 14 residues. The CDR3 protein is CASSWDSLTYEQYF. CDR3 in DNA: TGTGCCAGCAGTTGGGACAGCCTAACCTACGAGCAGTACTTC.

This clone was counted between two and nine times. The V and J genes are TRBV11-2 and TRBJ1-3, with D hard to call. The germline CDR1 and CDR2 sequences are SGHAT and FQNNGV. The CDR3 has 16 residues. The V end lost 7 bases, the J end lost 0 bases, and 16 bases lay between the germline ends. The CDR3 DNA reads TGTGCCAGCACCCGTGCGTTGGCCCTCTCTGGAAACACCATATATTTT. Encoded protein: CASTRALALSGNTIYF. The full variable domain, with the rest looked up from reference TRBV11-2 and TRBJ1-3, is EAGVAQSPRYKIIEKRQSVAFWCNPISGHATLYWYQQILGQGPKLLIQFQNNGVVDDSQLPKDRFSAERLKGVDSTLKIQPAKLEDSAVYLCASTRALALSGNTIYFGEGSWLTVV.

The CDR3 here is CASSLAVGGGTYEQYF. For the CDR3, the DNA is TGCGCCAGCAGCTTGGCCGTAGGGGGAGGAACCTACGAGCAGTACTTC. The chain links TRBV5-1 to TRBJ2-7; D may be TRBD1 or TRBD2 (6 bases each). The CDR3 is 16 residues long. V was trimmed by 0 bases and J by 2 bases, leaving 15 bases between them. Germline CDR1 and CDR2: SGHRS and YFSETQ. Combining the CDR3 with reference TRBV5-1 and TRBJ2-7 gives the whole variable domain KAGVTQTPRYLIKTRGQQVTLSCSPISGHRSVSWYQQTPGQGLQFLFEYFSETQRNKGNFPGRFSGRQFSNSRSEMNVSTLELGDSALYLCASSLAVGGGTYEQYFGPGTRLTVT.

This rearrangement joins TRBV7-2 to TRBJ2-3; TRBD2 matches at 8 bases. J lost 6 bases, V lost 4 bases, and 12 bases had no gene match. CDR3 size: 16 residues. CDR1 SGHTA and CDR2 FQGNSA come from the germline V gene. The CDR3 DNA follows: TGTGCCAGCAGCTGGAGGGGCGGGAGGCTCCACGATACGCAGTATTTT. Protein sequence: CASSWRGGRLHDTQYF.

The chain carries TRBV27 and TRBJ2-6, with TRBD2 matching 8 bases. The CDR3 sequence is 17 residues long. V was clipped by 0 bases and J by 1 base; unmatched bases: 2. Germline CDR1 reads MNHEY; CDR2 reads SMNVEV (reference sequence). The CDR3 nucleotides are TGTGCCAGCAGTTTATCCCGGGGGGGGTCTGGGGCCAACGTCCTGACTTTC. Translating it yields CASSLSRGGSGANVLTF.

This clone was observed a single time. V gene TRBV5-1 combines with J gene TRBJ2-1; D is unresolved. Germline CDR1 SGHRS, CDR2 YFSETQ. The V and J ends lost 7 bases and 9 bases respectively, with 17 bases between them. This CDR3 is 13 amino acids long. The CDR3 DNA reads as TGCGCCAGCGGCCTTCCCGGTAATAGTGAGCAGTTCTTC. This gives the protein CASGLPGNSEQFF.

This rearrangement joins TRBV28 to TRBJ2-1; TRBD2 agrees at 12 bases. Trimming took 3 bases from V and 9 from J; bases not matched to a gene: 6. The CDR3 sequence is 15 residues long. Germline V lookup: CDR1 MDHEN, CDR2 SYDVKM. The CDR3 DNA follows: TGTGCCAGCAGTTTCCGACTAGCGGGAGTAGGTGAGCAGTTCTTC. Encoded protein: CASSFRLAGVGEQFF.

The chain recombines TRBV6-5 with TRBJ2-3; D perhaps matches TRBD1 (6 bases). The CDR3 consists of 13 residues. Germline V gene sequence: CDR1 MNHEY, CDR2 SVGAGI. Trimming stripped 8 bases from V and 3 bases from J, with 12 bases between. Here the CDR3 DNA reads TGTGCCAGCCAGGGGAGTGGGACAGATACGCAGTATTTT. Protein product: CASQGSGTDTQYF.

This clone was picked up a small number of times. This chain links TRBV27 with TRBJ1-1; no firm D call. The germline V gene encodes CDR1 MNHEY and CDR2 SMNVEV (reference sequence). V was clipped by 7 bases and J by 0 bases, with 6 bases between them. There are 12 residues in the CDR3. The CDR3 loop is CASNMMNTEAFF. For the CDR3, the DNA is TGTGCCAGCAACATGATGAACACTGAAGCTTTCTTT.

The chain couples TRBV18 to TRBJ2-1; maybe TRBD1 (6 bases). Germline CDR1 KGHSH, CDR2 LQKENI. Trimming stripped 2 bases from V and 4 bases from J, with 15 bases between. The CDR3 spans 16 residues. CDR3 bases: TGTGCCAGCTCACCATGGGACGGAGGACAGTACAATGAGCAGTTCTTC. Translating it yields CASSPWDGGQYNEQFF.

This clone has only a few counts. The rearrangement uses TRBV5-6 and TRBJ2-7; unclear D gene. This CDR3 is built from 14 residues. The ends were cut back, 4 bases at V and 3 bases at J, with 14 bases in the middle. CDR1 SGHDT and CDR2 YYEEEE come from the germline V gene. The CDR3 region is CASSPTSQLYEQYF. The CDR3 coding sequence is TGTGCCAGCAGCCCGACCTCACAGCTCTACGAGCAGTACTTC. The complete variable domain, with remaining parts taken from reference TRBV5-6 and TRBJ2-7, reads DAGVTQSPTHLIKTRGQQVTLRCSPKSGHDTVSWYQQALGQGPQFIFQYYEEEERQRGNFPDRFSGHQFPNYSSELNVNALLLGDSALYLCASSPTSQLYEQYFGPGTRLTVT.

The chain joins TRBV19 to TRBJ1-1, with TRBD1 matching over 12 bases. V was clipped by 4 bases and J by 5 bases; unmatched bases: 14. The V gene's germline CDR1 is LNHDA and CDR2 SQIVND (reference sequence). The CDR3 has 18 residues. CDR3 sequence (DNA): TGTGCCAGTAGTACCTGGGACAGGGGGCAGCCCCGGGGGACTGAAGCTTTCTTT. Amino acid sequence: CASSTWDRGQPRGTEAFF.